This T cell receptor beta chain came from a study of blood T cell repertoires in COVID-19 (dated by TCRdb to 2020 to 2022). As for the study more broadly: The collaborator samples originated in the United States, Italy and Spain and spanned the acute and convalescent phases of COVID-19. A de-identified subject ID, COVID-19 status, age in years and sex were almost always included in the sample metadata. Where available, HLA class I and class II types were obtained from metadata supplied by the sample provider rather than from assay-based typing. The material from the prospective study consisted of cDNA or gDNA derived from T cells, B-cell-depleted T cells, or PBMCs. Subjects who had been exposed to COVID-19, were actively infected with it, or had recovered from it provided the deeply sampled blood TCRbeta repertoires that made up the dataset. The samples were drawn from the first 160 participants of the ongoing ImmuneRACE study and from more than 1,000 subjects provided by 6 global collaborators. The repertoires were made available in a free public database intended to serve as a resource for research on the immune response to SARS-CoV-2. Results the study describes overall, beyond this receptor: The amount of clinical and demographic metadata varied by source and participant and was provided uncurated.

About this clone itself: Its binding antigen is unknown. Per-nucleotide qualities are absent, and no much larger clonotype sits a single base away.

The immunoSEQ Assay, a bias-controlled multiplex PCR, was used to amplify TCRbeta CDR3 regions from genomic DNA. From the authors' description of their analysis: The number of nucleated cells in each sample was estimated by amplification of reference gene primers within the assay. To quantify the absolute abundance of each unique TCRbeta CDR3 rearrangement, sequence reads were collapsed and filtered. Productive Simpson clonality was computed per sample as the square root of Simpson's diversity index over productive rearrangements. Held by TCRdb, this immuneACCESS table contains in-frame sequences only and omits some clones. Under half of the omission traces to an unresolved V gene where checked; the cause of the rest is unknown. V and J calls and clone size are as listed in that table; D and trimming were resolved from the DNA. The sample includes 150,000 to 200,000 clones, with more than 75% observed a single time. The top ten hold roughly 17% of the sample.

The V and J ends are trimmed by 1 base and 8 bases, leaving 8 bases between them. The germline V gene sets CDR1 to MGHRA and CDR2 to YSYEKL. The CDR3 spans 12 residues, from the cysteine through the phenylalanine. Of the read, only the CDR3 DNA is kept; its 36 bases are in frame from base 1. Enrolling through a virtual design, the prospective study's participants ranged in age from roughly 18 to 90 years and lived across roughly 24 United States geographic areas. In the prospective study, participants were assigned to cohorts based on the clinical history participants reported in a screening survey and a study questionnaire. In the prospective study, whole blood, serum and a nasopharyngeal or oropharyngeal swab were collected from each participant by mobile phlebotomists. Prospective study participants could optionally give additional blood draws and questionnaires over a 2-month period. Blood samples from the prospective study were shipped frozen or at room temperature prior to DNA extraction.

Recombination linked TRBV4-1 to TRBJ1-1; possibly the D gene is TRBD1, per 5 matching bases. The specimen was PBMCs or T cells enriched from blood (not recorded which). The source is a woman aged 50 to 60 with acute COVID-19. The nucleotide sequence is TGCGCCAGCAGCCAAGTGGGGGGGGAAGCTTTCTTT. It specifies CASSQVGGEAFF.